This entry concerns a single T cell receptor beta chain. The data are from a study of blood T cell repertoires in COVID-19. Study-wide context: Samples representing acute and convalescent COVID-19 were sourced from the United States, Italy and Spain. PBMCs, B-cell-depleted T cells, or T cells were the source of the cDNA or gDNA that made up the material.

Authors' methods: Nucleated cell number was recorded as an estimate derived from reference gene primer amplification. Using immunoSEQ multiplex PCR, the repertoire was profiled, and TCRdb retains in-frame clones only, with some absent. V, J and clone size reflect that table, while D and trimming were determined from the DNA. The data show some 81,000 clones, with 90% seen just once and more than 0.85% held by the top ten. The CDR3 runs 17 residues. Germline CDR1 reads SGHRS; CDR2 reads YFSETQ. The V gene end was trimmed by 1 base and the J gene end by 6 bases; junction bases not matched to a gene: 12.

What was sequenced was peripheral blood. This TCR derives from a woman aged 50 to 60 in a cohort sampled during active COVID-19. The genes are TRBV5-1 and TRBJ2-1, with 8 bases fitting TRBD1. The DNA of the CDR3 is TGCGCCAGCAGCTTGTACTCAGGGGGCGAAAGAATCAATGAGCAGTTCTTC. Protein: CASSLYSGGERINEQFF.